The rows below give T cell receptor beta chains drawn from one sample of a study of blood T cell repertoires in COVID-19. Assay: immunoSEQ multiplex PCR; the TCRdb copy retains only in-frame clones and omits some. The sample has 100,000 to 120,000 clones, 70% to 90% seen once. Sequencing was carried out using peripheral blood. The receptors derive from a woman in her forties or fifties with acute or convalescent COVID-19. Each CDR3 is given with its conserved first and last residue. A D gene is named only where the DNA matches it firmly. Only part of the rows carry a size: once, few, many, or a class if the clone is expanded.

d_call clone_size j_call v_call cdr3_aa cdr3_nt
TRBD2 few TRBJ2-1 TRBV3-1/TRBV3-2 CASSQDPSSGGHEQFF TGTGCCAGCAGCCAAGATCCATCCAGCGGGGGGCATGAGCAGTTCTTC
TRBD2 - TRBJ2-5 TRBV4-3 CASSQDGGTRRETQYF TGCGCCAGCAGCCAAGATGGAGGGACTAGACGGGAGACCCAGTACTTC
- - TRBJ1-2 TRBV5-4 CASSSPGDRVYGYTF TGTGCCAGCAGCTCACCAGGGGATAGGGTCTATGGCTACACCTTC
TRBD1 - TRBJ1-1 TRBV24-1 CATRGTGETTEAFF TGTGCCACCAGGGGGACAGGGGAAACGACTGAAGCTTTCTTT
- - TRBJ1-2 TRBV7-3 CASSEGANYGYTF TGTGCCAGCAGCGAAGGAGCGAACTATGGCTACACCTTC
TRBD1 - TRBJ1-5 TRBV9 CASSPSSGAGGGNQPQHF TGTGCCAGCAGCCCCTCAAGTGGGGCAGGGGGCGGCAATCAGCCCCAGCATTTT
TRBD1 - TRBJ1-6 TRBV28 CARRGTGASLRNNSPLHF TGTGCCAGACGGGGGACAGGGGCCTCCCTCCGTAATAATTCACCCCTCCACTTT
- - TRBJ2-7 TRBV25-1 CASSEYSPRGQTYEQYF TGTGCCAGCAGTGAATATTCTCCCAGGGGCCAAACCTACGAGCAGTACTTC
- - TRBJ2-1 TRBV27 CASSSRAPTWDEQFF TGTGCCAGCAGTTCAAGAGCGCCCACATGGGATGAGCAGTTCTTC
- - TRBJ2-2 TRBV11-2 CASSALRGPTGELFF TGTGCCAGCAGCGCGCTGCGGGGGCCCACCGGGGAGCTGTTTTTT
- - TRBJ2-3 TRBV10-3 CAISEGQPDTQYF TGTGCCATCAGTGAAGGACAGCCAGATACGCAGTATTTT
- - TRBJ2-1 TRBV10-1 CASSEGDEQFF TGCGCCAGCAGTGAAGGGGATGAGCAGTTCTTC
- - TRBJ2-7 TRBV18 CASSPRAGYEQYF TGTGCCAGCTCACCTCGCGCCGGGTACGAGCAGTACTTC
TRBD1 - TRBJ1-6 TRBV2 CASKRDSSYNSPLHF TGTGCCAGCAAACGGGACAGCTCCTATAATTCACCCCTCCACTTT
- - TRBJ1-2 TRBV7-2 CASSSPVAGYGYTF TGTGCCAGCAGCTCCCCCGTGGCAGGCTATGGCTACACCTTC
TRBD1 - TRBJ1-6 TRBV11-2 CASSFDRGLPLHF TGTGCCAGCAGCTTTGACAGGGGTCTCCCCCTCCACTTT
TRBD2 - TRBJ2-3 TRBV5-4 CASSSGLAVRTDTQYF TGTGCCAGCAGCTCTGGACTAGCGGTACGCACAGATACGCAGTATTTT
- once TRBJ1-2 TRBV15 CATSRDRGGYTF TGTGCCACCAGCAGAGATCGAGGGGGCTACACCTTC
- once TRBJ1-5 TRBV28 CASSFFGALGGNQPQHF TGTGCCAGCAGTTTTTTCGGGGCACTTGGAGGGAATCAGCCCCAGCATTTT
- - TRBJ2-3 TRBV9 CASSVSAAVSTDTQYF TGTGCCAGCAGCGTAAGTGCTGCGGTGAGCACAGATACGCAGTATTTT
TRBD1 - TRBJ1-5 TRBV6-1 CASSGDRGLVGYSNQPQHF TGTGCCAGCAGTGGGGACAGGGGGCTTGTTGGGTATAGCAATCAGCCCCAGCATTTT
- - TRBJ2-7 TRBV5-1 CASSLRGSYEQYF TGCGCCAGCAGCTTGAGGGGCTCCTACGAGCAGTACTTC
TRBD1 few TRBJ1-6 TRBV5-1 CASSFFPIQGADSPLHF TGCGCCAGCAGCTTTTTCCCAATACAGGGGGCAGATTCACCCCTCCACTTT
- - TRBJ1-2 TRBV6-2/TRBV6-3 CASSYSLTGSYGYTF TGTGCCAGCAGTTACTCGCTCACAGGGTCCTATGGCTACACCTTC
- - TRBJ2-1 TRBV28 CASSSRADNEQFF TGTGCCAGCAGTTCTCGAGCTGACAATGAGCAGTTCTTC
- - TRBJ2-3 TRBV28 CASSFQGTGTDTQYF TGTGCCAGCAGTTTTCAGGGGACGGGCACAGATACGCAGTATTTT
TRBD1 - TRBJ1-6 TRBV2 CASSEMGQGNSPLHF TGTGCCAGCAGTGAGATGGGACAGGGAAATTCACCCCTCCACTTT
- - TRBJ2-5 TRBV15 CATSRDPKETQYF TGTGCCACCAGCAGAGACCCTAAAGAGACCCAGTACTTC
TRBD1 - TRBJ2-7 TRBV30 CAWSDRGYEQYF TGTGCCTGGTCGGACAGGGGCTACGAGCAGTACTTC
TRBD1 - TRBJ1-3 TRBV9 CASSVGTGGGGNTIYF TGTGCCAGCAGCGTCGGCACAGGGGGAGGTGGAAACACCATATATTTT
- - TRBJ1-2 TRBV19 CASYGDALANGYTF TGTGCCAGCTATGGGGATGCGCTAGCGAATGGCTACACCTTC
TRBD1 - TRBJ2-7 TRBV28 CASSSLTTGTGDYEQYF TGTGCCAGCAGTTCCCTCACAACCGGGACAGGGGACTACGAGCAGTACTTC
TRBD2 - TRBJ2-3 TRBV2 CASPPGLAGESDTQYF TGTGCCAGCCCTCCGGGACTAGCGGGAGAGTCAGATACGCAGTATTTT
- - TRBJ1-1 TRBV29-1 CSDTAGILNTEAFF TGCAGCGACACAGCCGGGATCTTGAACACTGAAGCTTTCTTT
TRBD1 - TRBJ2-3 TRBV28 CASRGTVSDTQYF TGTGCCAGCAGAGGGACAGTGAGTGATACGCAGTATTTT
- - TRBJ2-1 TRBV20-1 CSARQINEQFF TGCAGTGCTAGACAGATAAATGAGCAGTTCTTC
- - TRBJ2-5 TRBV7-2 CASRISETQYF TGTGCCAGCAGAATCTCGGAGACCCAGTACTTC
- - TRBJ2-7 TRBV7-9 CASSSQVHEQYF TGTGCCAGCAGCTCACAGGTCCACGAGCAGTACTTC
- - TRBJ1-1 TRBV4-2 CASSQFGGANIEAFF TGTGCCAGCAGCCAATTTGGGGGGGCCAACATTGAAGCTTTCTTT
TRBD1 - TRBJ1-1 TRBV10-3 CAISGQGNTEAFF TGTGCCATCAGCGGACAGGGGAACACTGAAGCTTTCTTT
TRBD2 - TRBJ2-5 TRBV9 CASSVGGREGETQYF TGTGCCAGCAGCGTAGGGGGCAGGGAGGGAGAGACCCAGTACTTC
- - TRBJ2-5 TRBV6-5 CASSYPDGRVHETQYF TGTGCCAGCAGTTACCCGGATGGCAGGGTGCACGAGACCCAGTACTTC